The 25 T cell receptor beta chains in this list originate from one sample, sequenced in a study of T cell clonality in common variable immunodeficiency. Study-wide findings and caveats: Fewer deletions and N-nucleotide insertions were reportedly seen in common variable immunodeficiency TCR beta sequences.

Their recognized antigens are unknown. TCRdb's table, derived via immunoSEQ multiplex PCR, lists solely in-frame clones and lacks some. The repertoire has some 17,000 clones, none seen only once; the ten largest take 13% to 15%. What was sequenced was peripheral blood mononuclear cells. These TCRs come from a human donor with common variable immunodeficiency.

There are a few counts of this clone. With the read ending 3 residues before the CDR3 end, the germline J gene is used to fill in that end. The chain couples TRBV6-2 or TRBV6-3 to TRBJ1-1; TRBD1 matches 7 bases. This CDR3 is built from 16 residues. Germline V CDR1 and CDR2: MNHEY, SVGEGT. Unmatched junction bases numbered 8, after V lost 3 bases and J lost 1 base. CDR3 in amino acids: CASSYSPGGTNTEAFF. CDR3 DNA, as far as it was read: TGTGCCAGCAGTTATTCCCCAGGGGGGACGAACACTGAA.

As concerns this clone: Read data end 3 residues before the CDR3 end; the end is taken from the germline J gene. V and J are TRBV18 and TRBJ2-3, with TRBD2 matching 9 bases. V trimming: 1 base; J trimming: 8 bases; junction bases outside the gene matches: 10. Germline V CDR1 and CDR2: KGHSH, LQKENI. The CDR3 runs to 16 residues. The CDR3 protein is CASSPRAGGPSGTQYF. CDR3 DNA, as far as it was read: TGTGCCAGCTCACCACGGGCGGGAGGGCCAAGTGGTACG.

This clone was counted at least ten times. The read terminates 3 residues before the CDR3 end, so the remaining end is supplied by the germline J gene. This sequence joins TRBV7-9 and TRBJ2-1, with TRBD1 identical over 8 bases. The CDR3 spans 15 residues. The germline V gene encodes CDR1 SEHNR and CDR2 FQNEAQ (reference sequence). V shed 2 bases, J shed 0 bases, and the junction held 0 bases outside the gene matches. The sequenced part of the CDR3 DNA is TGTGCCAGCAGCTTAACAGGGGGCTCCTACAATGAG. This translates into CASSLTGGSYNE. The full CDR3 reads CASSLTGGSYNEQFF.

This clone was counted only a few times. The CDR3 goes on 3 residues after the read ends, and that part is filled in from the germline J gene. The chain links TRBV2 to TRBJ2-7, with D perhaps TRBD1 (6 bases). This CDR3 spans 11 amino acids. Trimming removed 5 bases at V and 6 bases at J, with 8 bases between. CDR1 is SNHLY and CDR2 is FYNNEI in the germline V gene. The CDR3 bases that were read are TGTGCCAGCAGTCAGGGGAGCGAG. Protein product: CASSQGSE. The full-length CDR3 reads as CASSQGSEQYF.

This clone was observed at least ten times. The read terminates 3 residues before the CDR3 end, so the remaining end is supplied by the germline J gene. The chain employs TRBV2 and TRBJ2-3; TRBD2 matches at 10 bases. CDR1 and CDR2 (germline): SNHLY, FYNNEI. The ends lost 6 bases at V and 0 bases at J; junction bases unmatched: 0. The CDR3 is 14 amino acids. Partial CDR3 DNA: TGTGCCAGCAGGACTAGCGGGAGCACAGATACG. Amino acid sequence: CASRTSGSTDT. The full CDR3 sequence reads CASRTSGSTDTQYF.

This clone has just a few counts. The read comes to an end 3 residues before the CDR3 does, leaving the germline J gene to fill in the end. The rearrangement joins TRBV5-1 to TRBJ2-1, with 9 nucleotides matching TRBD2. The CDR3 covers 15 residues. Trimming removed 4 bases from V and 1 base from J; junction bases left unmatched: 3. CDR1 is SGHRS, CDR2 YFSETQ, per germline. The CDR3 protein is CASSGGLASYNEQFF. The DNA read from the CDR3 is TGCGCCAGCAGCGGGGGACTAGCTTCCTACAATGAG.

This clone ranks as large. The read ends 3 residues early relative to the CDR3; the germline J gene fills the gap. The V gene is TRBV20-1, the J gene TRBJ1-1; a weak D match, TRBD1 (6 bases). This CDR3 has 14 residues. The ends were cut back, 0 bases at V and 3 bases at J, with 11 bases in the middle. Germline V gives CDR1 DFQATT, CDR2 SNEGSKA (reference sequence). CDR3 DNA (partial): TGCAGTGCTAGAGATGGGGGGGGGCACACTGAA. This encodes CSARDGGGHTE. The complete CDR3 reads CSARDGGGHTEAFF.

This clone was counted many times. The CDR3 DNA, read in part, is TGTGCCAGTACCCCGAGGGGGATCGATGAAAAA. It encodes CASTPRGIDEK. The entire CDR3 protein reads CASTPRGIDEKLFF. The V call is TRBV19, the J call TRBJ1-4, with a weak D call TRBD1 (6 bases). Coverage ceases 3 residues before the CDR3 finishes, and the germline J gene fills in the end. CDR1 LNHDA and CDR2 SQIVND come from the germline V gene (reference sequence). Trimming pared 7 bases from V and 6 bases from J, leaving 15 bases between. The CDR3 spans 14 residues.

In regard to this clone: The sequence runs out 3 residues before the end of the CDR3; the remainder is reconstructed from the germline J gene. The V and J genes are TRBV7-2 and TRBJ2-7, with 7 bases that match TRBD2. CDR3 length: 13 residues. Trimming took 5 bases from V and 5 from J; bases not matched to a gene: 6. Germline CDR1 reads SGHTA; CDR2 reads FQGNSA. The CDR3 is CASSPGRANEQYF. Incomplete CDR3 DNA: TGTGCCAGCAGCCCGGGGAGGGCCAACGAG. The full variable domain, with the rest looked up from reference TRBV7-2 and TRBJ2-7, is GAGVSQSPSNKVTEKGKDVELRCDPISGHTALYWYRQSLGQGLEFLIYFQGNSAPDKSGLPSDRFSAERTGGSVSTLTIQRTQQEDSAVYLCASSPGRANEQYFGPGTRLTVT.

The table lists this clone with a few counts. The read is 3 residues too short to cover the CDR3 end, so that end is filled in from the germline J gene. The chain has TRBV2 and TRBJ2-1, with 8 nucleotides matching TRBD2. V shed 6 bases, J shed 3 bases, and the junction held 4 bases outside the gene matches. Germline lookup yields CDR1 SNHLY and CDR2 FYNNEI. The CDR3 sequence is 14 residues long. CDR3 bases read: TGTGCCAGCAGAAATAGCGGGGTCTACAATGAG. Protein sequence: CASRNSGVYNE. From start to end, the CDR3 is CASRNSGVYNEQFF.

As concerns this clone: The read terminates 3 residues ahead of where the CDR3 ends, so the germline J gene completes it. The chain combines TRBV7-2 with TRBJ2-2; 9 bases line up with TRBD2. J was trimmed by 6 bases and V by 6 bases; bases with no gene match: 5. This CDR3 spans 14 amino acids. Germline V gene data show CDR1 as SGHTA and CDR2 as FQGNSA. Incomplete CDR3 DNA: TGTGCCAGCAGACGCGGGGGGGCATCCGGGGAG. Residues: CASRRGGASGE. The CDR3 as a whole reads CASRRGGASGELFF.

The sequenced part of the CDR3 DNA is TGTGCCAGCAGTGGACAGGGGGTTTACGAG. This encodes CASSGQGVYE. The whole CDR3 sequence reads CASSGQGVYEQYF. V is TRBV2 and J is TRBJ2-7; 9 bases line up with TRBD1. Sequencing ends 3 residues short of the CDR3 end; the germline J gene provides the rest. Germline V gene lookup returns CDR1 SNHLY and CDR2 FYNNEI. After removal of 4 bases from V and 4 bases from J, the junction contained 2 bases not matched to a gene. The CDR3 is 13 amino acids. Combining the CDR3 with reference TRBV2 and TRBJ2-7 gives the whole variable domain EPEVTQTPSHQVTQMGQEVILRCVPISNHLYFYWYRQILGQKVEFLVSFYNNEISEKSEIFDDQFSVERPDGSNFTLKIRSTKLEDSAMYFCASSGQGVYEQYFGPGTRLTVT.

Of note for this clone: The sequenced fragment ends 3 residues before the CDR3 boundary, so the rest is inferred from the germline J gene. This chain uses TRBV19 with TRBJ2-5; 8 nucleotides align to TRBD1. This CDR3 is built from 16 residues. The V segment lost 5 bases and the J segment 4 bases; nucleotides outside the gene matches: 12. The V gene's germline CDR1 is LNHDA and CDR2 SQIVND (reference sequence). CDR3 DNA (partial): TGTGCCAGTAGTCCCGACACCGCAGACAGGGGAGAGACC. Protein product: CASSPDTADRGET. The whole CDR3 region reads CASSPDTADRGETQYF.

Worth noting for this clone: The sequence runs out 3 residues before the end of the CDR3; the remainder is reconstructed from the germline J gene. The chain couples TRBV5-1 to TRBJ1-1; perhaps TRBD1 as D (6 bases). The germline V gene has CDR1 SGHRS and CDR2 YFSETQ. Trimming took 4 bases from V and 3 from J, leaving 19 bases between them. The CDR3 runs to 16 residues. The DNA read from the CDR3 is TGCGCCAGCAGCCCCTCCCTCGGGACAAGTGACACTGAA. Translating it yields CASSPSLGTSDTE. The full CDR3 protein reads CASSPSLGTSDTEAFF.

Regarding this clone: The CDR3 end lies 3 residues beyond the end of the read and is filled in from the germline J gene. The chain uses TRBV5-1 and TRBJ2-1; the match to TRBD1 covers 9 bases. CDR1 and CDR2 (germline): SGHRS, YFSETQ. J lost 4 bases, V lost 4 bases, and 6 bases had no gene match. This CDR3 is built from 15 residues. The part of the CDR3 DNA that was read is TGCGCCAGCAGCCCCGGGACAGGGACGTACAATGAG. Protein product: CASSPGTGTYNE. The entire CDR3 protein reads CASSPGTGTYNEQFF. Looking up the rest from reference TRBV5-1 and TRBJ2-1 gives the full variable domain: KAGVTQTPRYLIKTRGQQVTLSCSPISGHRSVSWYQQTPGQGLQFLFEYFSETQRNKGNFPGRFSGRQFSNSRSEMNVSTLELGDSALYLCASSPGTGTYNEQFFGPGTRLTVL.

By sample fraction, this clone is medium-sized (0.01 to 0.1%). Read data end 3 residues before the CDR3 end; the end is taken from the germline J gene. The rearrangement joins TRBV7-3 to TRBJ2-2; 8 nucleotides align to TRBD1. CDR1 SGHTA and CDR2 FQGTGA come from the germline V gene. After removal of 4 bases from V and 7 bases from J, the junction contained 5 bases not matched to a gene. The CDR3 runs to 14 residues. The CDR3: CASSSGQGHGELFF. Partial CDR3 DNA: TGTGCCAGCAGCTCCGGACAGGGTCACGGGGAG.

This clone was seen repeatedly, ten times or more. CDR3 DNA (partial): TGTGCCAGCAGCTCCCAAGCGGGAGTGAGTAATACG. The encoded protein is CASSSQAGVSNT. The whole CDR3 sequence is CASSSQAGVSNTQYF. The chain recombines TRBV7-8 with TRBJ2-3; 8 bases match TRBD2. The read ends 3 residues early relative to the CDR3; the germline J gene fills the gap. V dropped 4 bases and J dropped 7; count of bases not matched to a gene: 10. The CDR3 extends over 15 amino acids. Germline values: CDR1 SGHVS, CDR2 FQNEAQ.

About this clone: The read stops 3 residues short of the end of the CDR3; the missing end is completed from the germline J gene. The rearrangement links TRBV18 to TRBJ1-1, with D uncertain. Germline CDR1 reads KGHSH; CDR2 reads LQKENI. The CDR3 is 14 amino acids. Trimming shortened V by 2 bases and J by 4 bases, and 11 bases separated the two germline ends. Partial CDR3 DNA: TGTGCCAGCTCACCATATAAGGAGGGCACTGAA. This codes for CASSPYKEGTE. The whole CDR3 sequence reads CASSPYKEGTEAFF.

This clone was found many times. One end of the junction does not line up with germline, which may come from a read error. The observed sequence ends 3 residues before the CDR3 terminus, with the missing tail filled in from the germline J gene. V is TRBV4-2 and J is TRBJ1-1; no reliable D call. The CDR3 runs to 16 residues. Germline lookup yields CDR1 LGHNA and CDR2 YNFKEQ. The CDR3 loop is CASSPSTGLIVTEAFF. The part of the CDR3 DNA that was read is TGCGCCAGCAGCCCTTCGACGGGGTTAATAGTTACTGAA.

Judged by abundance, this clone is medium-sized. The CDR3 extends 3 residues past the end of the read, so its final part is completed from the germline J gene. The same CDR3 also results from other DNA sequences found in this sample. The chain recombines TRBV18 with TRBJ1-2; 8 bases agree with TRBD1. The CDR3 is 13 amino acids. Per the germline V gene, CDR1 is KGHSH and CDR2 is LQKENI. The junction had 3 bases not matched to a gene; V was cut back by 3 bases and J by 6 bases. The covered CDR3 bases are TGTGCCAGCTCACCGGACAGGGCCCATGGC. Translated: CASSPDRAHG. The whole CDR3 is CASSPDRAHGYTF.

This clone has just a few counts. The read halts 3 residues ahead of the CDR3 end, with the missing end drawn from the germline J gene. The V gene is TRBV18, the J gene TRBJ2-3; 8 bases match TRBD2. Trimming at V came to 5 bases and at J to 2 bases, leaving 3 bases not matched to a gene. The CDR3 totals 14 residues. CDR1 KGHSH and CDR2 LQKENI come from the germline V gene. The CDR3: CASSSSGVTDTQYF. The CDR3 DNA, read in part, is TGTGCCAGCTCAAGTAGCGGGGTCACAGATACG. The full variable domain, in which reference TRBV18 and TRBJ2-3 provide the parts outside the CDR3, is NAGVMQNPRHLVRRRGQEARLRCSPMKGHSHVYWYRQLPEEGLKFMVYLQKENIIDESGMPKERFSAEFPKEGPSILRIQQVVRGDSAAYFCASSSSGVTDTQYFGPGTRLTVL.

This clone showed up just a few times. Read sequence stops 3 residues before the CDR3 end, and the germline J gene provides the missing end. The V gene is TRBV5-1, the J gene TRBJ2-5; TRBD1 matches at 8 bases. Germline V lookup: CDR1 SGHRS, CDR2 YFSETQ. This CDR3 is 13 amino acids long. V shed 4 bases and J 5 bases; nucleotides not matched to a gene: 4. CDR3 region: CASSPGQGETQYF. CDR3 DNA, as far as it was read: TGCGCCAGCAGCCCAGGACAGGGTGAGACC.

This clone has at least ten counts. The CDR3 region is CASSVGTSGIPTYEQYF. The CDR3 DNA, read in part, is TGCGCCAGCAGCGTCGGGACTAGCGGGATACCGACCTACGAG. This chain joins TRBV5-1 and TRBJ2-7; 13 bases agree with TRBD2. The read comes to an end 3 residues before the CDR3 does, leaving the germline J gene to fill in the end. CDR1 is SGHRS and CDR2 is YFSETQ in the germline V gene. V trimming: 4 bases; J trimming: 2 bases; junction bases outside the gene matches: 9. This CDR3 has 17 residues.

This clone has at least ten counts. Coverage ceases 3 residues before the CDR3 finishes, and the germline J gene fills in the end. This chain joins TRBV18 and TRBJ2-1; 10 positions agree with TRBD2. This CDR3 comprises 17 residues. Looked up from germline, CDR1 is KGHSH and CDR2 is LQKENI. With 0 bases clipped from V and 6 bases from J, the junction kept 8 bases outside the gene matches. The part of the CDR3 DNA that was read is TGTGCCAGCTCACCACCGACCGGGACTAGCGTCGGCAATGAG. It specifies CASSPPTGTSVGNE. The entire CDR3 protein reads CASSPPTGTSVGNEQFF.

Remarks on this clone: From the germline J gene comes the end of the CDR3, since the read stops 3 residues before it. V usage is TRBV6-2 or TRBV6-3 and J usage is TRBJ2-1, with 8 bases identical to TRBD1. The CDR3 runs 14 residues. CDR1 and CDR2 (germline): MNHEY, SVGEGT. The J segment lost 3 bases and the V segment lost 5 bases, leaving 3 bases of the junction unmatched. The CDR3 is CASSQTGDYNEQFF. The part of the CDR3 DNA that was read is TGTGCCAGCAGTCAGACAGGGGACTACAATGAG.